What follows is one T cell receptor (beta chain) and its context. The sample originates from a study of blood T cell repertoires in COVID-19. Overall study: Whether acute or convalescent, the COVID-19 samples came from the United States, Italy and Spain. T cells, B-cell-depleted T cells, or PBMCs supplied cDNA or gDNA.

Trimming removed 6 bases from V and 10 bases from J, with 7 bases in between. Germline loops: CDR1 MNHEY, CDR2 SVGAGI. The CDR3 is made up of 10 amino acids. Methods used by the authors: Reference gene primer amplification gave estimated nucleated cell counts. TCRdb's copy holds only in-frame clones and misses some; the assay was immunoSEQ multiplex PCR. V, J and clone size are taken as reported in that table, and D and trimming were inferred from the DNA itself. The sample lists fewer than 200,000 clones, roughly 81% occurring once. Sample: peripheral blood. The chain employs TRBV6-5 and TRBJ1-5; a weak D match, TRBD1 (5 bases). The TCR sequence derives from a man in his forties with acute or convalescent COVID-19. CDR3 DNA sequence: TGTGCCAGCAGCGGGGGTCCCCAGCATTTT. This gives the protein CASSGGPQHF.